This T cell receptor beta chain originates from a study of blood T cell repertoires in COVID-19. Sequenced by immunoSEQ multiplex PCR; TCRdb stores in-frame clones only, minus some. The table lists 130,000 to 150,000 clones, 84% of them singletons, with about 38% in the top ten. V shed 5 bases and J shed 7 bases, with 8 bases lying between them. CDR3 length: 11 amino acids. This chain links TRBV12-3 or TRBV12-4 with TRBJ1-1; D may be TRBD1 (6 bases). The source material was peripheral blood. This receptor was obtained from a human donor in a cohort sampled during active COVID-19. In DNA, the CDR3 is TGTGCCAGCAGTCAGGGGTATGAAGCTTTCTTT. This sequence encodes CASSQGYEAFF.